A selection of T cell receptor beta chains follows, all from one sample in a study of blood T cell repertoires in COVID-19. Some clones are missing from TCRdb's copy, which holds only in-frame ones; the method was immunoSEQ multiplex PCR. The sample yields 250,000 to 300,000 clones, 70% to 90% seen once. The specimen sequenced was peripheral blood. The receptors here all came from a man between 60 and 70 years old who had recovered from COVID-19. The CDR3 runs from the conserved cysteine through the conserved F or W. A D gene is named only where the DNA matches it firmly. Clone size is given for some rows only: seen once, a few or many times, or a class if the clone is expanded.

>.|TRBJ2-3|TRBV30|TRBD2
CAWSATSGRDTQYF
TGTGCCTGGAGTGCGACTAGCGGGAGGGATACGCAGTATTTT
>.|TRBJ2-7|TRBV6-5|.
CASSPRGANSYEQYF
TGTGCCAGCAGTCCCCGGGGGGCCAACTCCTACGAGCAGTACTTC
>.|TRBJ2-7|TRBV6-6|TRBD1
CASSLQGVYEQYF
TGTGCCAGCAGTTTACAGGGGGTTTACGAGCAGTACTTC
>once|TRBJ1-1|TRBV5-1|.
CASSLSDRNTEAFF
TGCGCCAGCAGCTTGTCCGACAGGAACACTGAAGCTTTCTTT
>.|TRBJ1-2|TRBV5-1|.
CASSLDRNYGYTF
TGCGCCAGCAGCTTGGACAGAAACTATGGCTACACCTTC
>many|TRBJ1-4|TRBV4-1|TRBD1
CASSQDEGADEKLFF
TGCGCCAGCAGCCAAGATGAGGGGGCGGATGAAAAACTGTTTTTT
>.|TRBJ2-3|TRBV2|TRBD1
CASRSRTGATDTQYF
TGTGCCAGCAGGAGCCGGACAGGGGCAACAGATACGCAGTATTTT
>.|TRBJ1-5|TRBV5-1|.
CASSLSGTGNQPQHF
TGCGCCAGCAGCTTGTCCGGGACTGGCAATCAGCCCCAGCATTTT
>.|TRBJ2-1|TRBV29-1|TRBD2
CSEASGSTGEQFF
TGCAGCGAGGCTAGCGGGAGTACTGGTGAGCAGTTCTTC
>.|TRBJ1-2|TRBV6-5|.
CASRLNRLNGYGYTF
TGTGCCAGCAGACTAAACAGGCTAAATGGCTATGGCTACACCTTC
>.|TRBJ1-6|TRBV27|TRBD1
CASSIDRGNSPLHF
TGTGCCAGCAGCATCGACAGGGGGAATTCACCCCTCCACTTT
>.|TRBJ2-5|TRBV11-2|.
CASSLEVSYQETQYF
TGTGCCAGCAGCTTAGAGGTTAGCTACCAAGAGACCCAGTACTTC
>.|TRBJ1-5|TRBV5-1|.
CASSLTGMSNQPQHF
TGCGCCAGCAGCCTGACAGGCATGAGCAATCAGCCCCAGCATTTT
>.|TRBJ1-6|TRBV19|.
CASSITPGRGSPLHF
TGTGCCAGTAGTATAACGCCAGGTCGGGGTTCACCCCTCCACTTT
>.|TRBJ2-3|TRBV7-9|.
CASSSGAGDFSFTQYF
TGTGCCAGCAGCTCAGGAGCGGGTGACTTCTCATTTACGCAGTATTTT
>few|TRBJ1-4|TRBV5-6|TRBD1
CASSARQGAANEKLFF
TGTGCCAGCAGCGCCAGACAGGGGGCTGCTAATGAAAAACTGTTTTTT
>.|TRBJ1-1|TRBV6-5|TRBD1
CASSLGDRGHAFF
TGTGCCAGCAGTCTCGGGGACAGGGGGCATGCTTTCTTT
>.|TRBJ2-1|TRBV12-3/TRBV12-4|.
CASSTRQVGQFF
TGTGCCAGCAGTACCCGACAGGTTGGGCAGTTCTTC
>.|TRBJ1-6|TRBV6-4|.
CASSGGSSNSPLHF
TGTGCCAGCAGTGGAGGGTCAAGTAATTCACCCCTCCACTTT
>.|TRBJ1-1|TRBV18|TRBD1
CASEGQGAVNTEAFF
TGTGCCAGCGAGGGACAGGGGGCGGTGAACACTGAAGCTTTCTTT
>many|TRBJ1-4|TRBV5-1|TRBD1
CASSLVGNRGEKLFF
TGCGCCAGCAGCTTGGTGGGCAACAGGGGGGAAAAACTGTTTTTT
>.|TRBJ1-3|TRBV30|.
CGGGRSGNTIYF
TGTGGGGGGGGACGCTCTGGAAACACCATATATTTT
>.|TRBJ2-1|TRBV6-4|TRBD1
CASRVREQGTYNEQFF
TGTGCCAGCAGAGTCCGGGAACAGGGGACCTACAATGAGCAGTTCTTC
>.|TRBJ2-1|TRBV24-1|TRBD1
CATSGQGGPNEQFF
TGTGCCACCAGTGGACAGGGGGGGCCCAATGAGCAGTTCTTC
>.|TRBJ2-7|TRBV3-1/TRBV3-2|TRBD2
CASSQVGGGAGGPSGSYEQYF
TGTGCCAGCAGCCAAGTGGGTGGGGGAGCGGGAGGGCCCTCGGGATCCTACGAGCAGTACTTC
>few|TRBJ1-1|TRBV14|.
CASSNVRGAEAFF
TGTGCCAGCAGCAACGTCAGGGGAGCTGAAGCTTTCTTT
>.|TRBJ2-5|TRBV30|TRBD1
CAWSRQGGETQYF
TGTGCCTGGAGCCGACAGGGTGGGGAGACCCAGTACTTC
>.|TRBJ1-1|TRBV28|.
CAGARGGNTEAFF
TGTGCCGGCGCAAGGGGGGGTAACACTGAAGCTTTCTTT
>few|TRBJ2-3|TRBV11-2|.
CASSLRWGGTDTQYF
TGTGCCAGCAGCTTACGTTGGGGGGGCACAGATACGCAGTATTTT
>.|TRBJ2-5|TRBV13|.
CASSLGRSQETQYF
TGTGCCAGCAGCTTAGGCAGATCACAAGAGACCCAGTACTTC
>.|TRBJ2-5|TRBV5-4|.
CASSLGTVSETQYF
TGTGCCAGCAGCTTGGGGACAGTTAGCGAGACCCAGTACTTC
>.|TRBJ2-1|TRBV5-4|TRBD2
CASSLASLAGVNEQFF
TGTGCCAGCAGCTTGGCCTCCCTAGCGGGCGTAAATGAGCAGTTCTTC